This TCR beta chain was observed in a study of blood T cell dynamics during melanoma immunotherapy (TCRdb year 2020). Turning to the overall study: All patients had metastatic melanoma and were given first-line pembrolizumab or nivolumab plus ipilimumab as standard of care in the United Kingdom. Consecutive patients formed a training cohort, and a further independent group of patients from the same centre was pooled into an external validation set. To identify early correlates of response, the study profiled peripheral T cell receptor repertoires in patients with metastatic melanoma before and after one cycle of checkpoint inhibitor therapy.

A fixed 350 ng of DNA was loaded for every bulk PBMC sample. TCR beta CDR3 sequences were amplified from genomic DNA using the immunoSEQ TCRb Assay kit according to manufacturer instructions. The KAPA Library Quantification Kit for Illumina platforms was used to quantify pooled libraries by qPCR. Pooled libraries were clustered at 0.6-1.1 pM and sequenced on an Illumina NextSeq 500. From the authors' description of their analysis: TCR data were analyzed using immunoSEQ ANALYZER and the R LymphoSeq package. A rearrangement efficiency score was calculated as productive divided by the sum of productive and non-productive CDR3 sequences. Clonality was measured with the Gini coefficient and diversity with the Renyi index at alpha=1, and both measures were compared pairwise between timepoints within each patient. In LymphoSeq, clonal relatedness was computed using an edit distance of 3, and repertoire similarity was computed using the Bhattacharyya coefficient. Linear discriminant analysis on week-3 changes in clonality and diversity was built with the R MASS and caret packages to classify response. Held by TCRdb, this immuneACCESS table contains in-frame sequences only and omits some clones. Under half of the omission traces to an unresolved V gene where checked; the cause of the rest is unknown. Clone size and the V and J calls come from that table; the DNA yielded D and trimming. For this sample there are over 10,000 clones; less than 85% appear just once. In total, the top ten clones hold 9% of the sample.

The investigation overall reported the following: The relatively small sample size was acknowledged as potentially limiting generalization of the results. The study was unable to establish whether the T cell clones driving the repertoire changes were melanoma-specific or instead reflected general immune activation. Patients who later achieved disease control showed a bifurcated PBMC repertoire reorganization at W3, with increased clonality or increased diversity, unlike progressors.

From the cysteine through the phenylalanine, the CDR3 covers 13 amino acids. CDR3 DNA only is kept here, 39 bases in frame from base 1. CDR1 SGHTA and CDR2 FQGNSA are derived from the germline V gene. The sample's time point label, decoded: pre-treatment baseline. Blood was sampled before treatment (T0) and at week 3 (W3), after the first cycle of checkpoint blockade. Except for two patients with rapid clinical progression, response was assessed 12 weeks after the first infusion by RECIST 1.1; disease control meant complete response, partial response or stable disease. Any patient who had received prior systemic cancer treatment, was on concomitant immunosuppressant therapy or had synchronous other active malignancies was excluded. To track both circulating cells and T cell turnover, TCR beta was sequenced from bulk PBMC as well as from plasma cell-free DNA. Lymphoprep and SepMate tubes were used to isolate PBMC from blood, and red cell lysis was then performed. QIAamp DNA Blood Mini kits were used to extract DNA from PBMC and from sorted T cell subsets.

In regard to this clone: Its antigen has not been determined. No much larger clone is present one base from it, and per-base qualities are unavailable.

Sequencing was performed on blood, taken from a patient treated with checkpoint blockade. This clonotype originated in a human donor with melanoma. The rearranged segments are TRBV7-2 and TRBJ2-5; the D gene identity is not certain. The end of the DNA fits TRBJ2-7 better, so the J call may be wrong. The CDR3: CASSLAGSYEQYF. Here is the DNA: TGTGCCAGCAGCTTAGCAGGAAGCTACGAGCAGTACTTC.